The rows below give T cell receptor beta chains drawn from one sample of a study of shared clonotypes between healthy human individuals. Sequencing was performed with immunoSEQ multiplex PCR; in TCRdb, only in-frame clones are kept and a portion is missing. The repertoire holds 1.5 million to 2.5 million clones, over 85% seen once, with roughly 1% in the top ten. Specimen: naive CD8+ T cells sorted from blood. Receptor source: a man younger than 35 in good health. Both conserved end residues are part of each CDR3. The D gene is left open where the match is weak. Where a row states a size, it is once, few, many or the class of an expanded clone; other rows omit it.

j_call | v_call | d_call | clone_size | cdr3_nt | cdr3_aa
TRBJ1-1 | TRBV5-6 | - | - | TGTGCCAGCAGCTCGGATCGGGAGCCTGAAGCTTTCTTT | CASSSDREPEAFF
TRBJ2-5 | TRBV5-5 | TRBD1 | - | TGTGCCAGCAGCGACCGGACAGGGCGGGAGACCCAGTACTTC | CASSDRTGRETQYF
TRBJ2-2 | TRBV4-3 | TRBD1 | once | TGCGCCAGCAGCCAGTTTATACAGGGACAGATGAACACCGGGGAGCTGTTTTTT | CASSQFIQGQMNTGELFF
TRBJ2-2 | TRBV27 | TRBD2 | - | TGTGCCAGCAGTCGCGGGAGCGGGGAGCTGTTTTTT | CASSRGSGELFF
TRBJ2-2 | TRBV4-3 | TRBD2 | - | TGCGCCAGCAGCCAAGATGCGGGACTAGCGGGAGCCGGGGAGCTGTTTTTT | CASSQDAGLAGAGELFF
TRBJ2-5 | TRBV9 | TRBD2 | once | TGTGCCAGCAGCGTAGAGGGGACTAGCGGGAGGAAAGAGACCCAGTACTTC | CASSVEGTSGRKETQYF
TRBJ1-5 | TRBV19 | - | - | TGTGCCAGTAGTATCGTCGCAAGCAATCAGCCCCAGCATTTT | CASSIVASNQPQHF
TRBJ1-2 | TRBV10-3 | - | few | TGTGCCATCAGTGAGCCCGGGACAACTAACTATGGCTACACCTTC | CAISEPGTTNYGYTF
TRBJ2-1 | TRBV5-6 | - | - | TGTGCCAGCAGCTTGGCCGGGGTCAGTATGGCTGAGCAGTTCTTC | CASSLAGVSMAEQFF
TRBJ1-4 | TRBV4-1 | - | - | TGCGCCAGCAGCCAAGAAGAAGGTGTTGCTAATGAAAAACTGTTTTTT | CASSQEEGVANEKLFF
TRBJ1-6 | TRBV6-5 | TRBD1 | - | TGTGCCAGCAGTACGACAGGGAATTCACCCCTCCACTTT | CASSTTGNSPLHF
TRBJ2-7 | TRBV14 | - | - | TGTGCCAGCAGCCATGCTACTTCCTACGAGCAGTACTTC | CASSHATSYEQYF
TRBJ2-1 | TRBV6-5 | TRBD2 | - | TGTGCCAGCAGTTACGGGTGGACTAGCGGCCACAATGAGCAGTTCTTC | CASSYGWTSGHNEQFF
TRBJ2-1 | TRBV7-8 | TRBD2 | - | TGTGCCAGCAGCCTAGGCTCTAGCGGGAGCTACAATGAGCAGTTCTTC | CASSLGSSGSYNEQFF
TRBJ1-1 | TRBV7-9 | - | - | TGTGCCAGCAGCCTAGCCGGCCACACTGAAGCTTTCTTT | CASSLAGHTEAFF
TRBJ2-1 | TRBV2 | TRBD2 | - | TGTGCCAGAGGGGCCACTAGCGGGGATTACAATGAGCAGTTCTTC | CARGATSGDYNEQFF
TRBJ1-1 | TRBV5-6 | - | - | TGTGCCAGCAGCCCAAACCCGAGAGTTATGAACACTGAAGCTTTCTTT | CASSPNPRVMNTEAFF
TRBJ2-1 | TRBV29-1 | TRBD1 | - | TGCAGCGGCCAGGGGACAGGGGGCATTTCCTACAATGAGCAGTTCTTC | CSGQGTGGISYNEQFF
TRBJ2-1 | TRBV11-2 | - | - | TGTGCCAGCAGCTCTCCTGGGGGGACTCTCTACAATGAGCAGTTCTTC | CASSSPGGTLYNEQFF
TRBJ1-1 | TRBV6-1 | - | few | TGTGCCAGCATCCAGGGTGGCACTGAAGCTTTCTTT | CASIQGGTEAFF
TRBJ2-1 | TRBV15 | - | - | TGTGCCACCAGCAGAGGATCTGAGCAGTTCTTC | CATSRGSEQFF
TRBJ2-7 | TRBV27 | TRBD1 | - | TGTGCCAGCAGTAGGGACAGGGGTTACGAGCAGTACTTC | CASSRDRGYEQYF
TRBJ2-7 | TRBV27 | - | - | TGTGCCAGCAGTTTATCGATGGGGGATAAGCCCTACGAGCAGTACTTC | CASSLSMGDKPYEQYF
TRBJ1-1 | TRBV5-1 | - | - | TGCGCCAGCAGCTTGGATTTTGAGGGATCGGCTTTCTTT | CASSLDFEGSAFF
TRBJ2-2 | TRBV5-1 | TRBD1 | - | TGCGCCAGCAGCCCGATAAGTGGACAGGGGGAGAACACCGGGGAGCTGTTTTTT | CASSPISGQGENTGELFF
TRBJ1-5 | TRBV9 | - | - | TGTGCCAGCTCCCAAGGAGGGGGCAATCAGCCCCAGCATTTT | CASSQGGGNQPQHF
TRBJ2-3 | TRBV29-1 | - | - | TGCAGGGGGTACAGCGGGCTCACAGATACGCAGTATTTT | CRGYSGLTDTQYF
TRBJ2-7 | TRBV2 | TRBD2 | once | TGTGCCAGCAGTGACCGGGAGGGGGTTAGCTCCTACGAGCAGTACTTC | CASSDREGVSSYEQYF